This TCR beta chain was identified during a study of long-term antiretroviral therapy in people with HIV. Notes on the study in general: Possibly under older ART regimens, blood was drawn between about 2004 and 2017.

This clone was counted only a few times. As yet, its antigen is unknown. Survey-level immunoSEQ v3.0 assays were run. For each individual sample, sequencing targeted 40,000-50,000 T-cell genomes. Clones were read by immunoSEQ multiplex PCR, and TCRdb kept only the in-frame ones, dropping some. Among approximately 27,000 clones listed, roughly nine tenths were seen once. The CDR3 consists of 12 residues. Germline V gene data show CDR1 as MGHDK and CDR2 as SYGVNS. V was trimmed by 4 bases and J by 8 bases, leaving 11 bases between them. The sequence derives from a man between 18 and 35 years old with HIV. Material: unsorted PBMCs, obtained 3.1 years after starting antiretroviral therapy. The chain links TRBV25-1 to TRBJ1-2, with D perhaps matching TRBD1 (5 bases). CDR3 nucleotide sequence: TGTGCCAGCAGTGTGGGGGTCGAAGGCTACACCTTC. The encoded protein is CASSVGVEGYTF.